These 15 T cell receptor beta chains were sequenced from one sample in a study of T cells in Graves' hyperthyroidism and ophthalmopathy (dated by TCRdb to the late 2010s). The protocol used for the library was multiplex PCR. The data were produced on an Illumina HiSeq 2000. TCR beta CDR3 regions were amplified from RNA transcripts. The TCR CDR3 was subjected to a first round of RT-PCR using the HTBI primer set and the Qiagen OneStep RT-PCR kit. The raw public data were reprocessed by TCRdb itself: fastp quality trimming at Q25, MiXCR clonotype calling, in-frame beta chains only. Rows matching on CDR3 protein sequence are summarized as one entry with the most common DNA and genes. For this sample the table gives about 700,000 distinct CDR3 sequences, of which approximately 15% were detected only once. 10% of the sample comes from the top ten. The sequencing input was blood. The receptors were gathered from a woman under 30 with Graves' hyperthyroidism.

This clonotype was observed a handful of times. This sequence joins TRBV4-2 and TRBJ2-3; 9 bases line up with TRBD2. Germline V gene data show CDR1 as LGHNA and CDR2 as YNFKEQ. V lost 0 bases and J lost 1; bases outside the gene matches: 5. This CDR3 spans 17 amino acids. This chain's CDR3 is CASSQDGTSTRTDTQYF. As DNA, the CDR3 is TGTGCCAGCAGCCAAGACGGGACTAGCACCCGCACAGATACGCAGTATTTT.

This clonotype was recorded a few times. The CDR3 DNA is TGTGCCAGCGGGGGTAGCGGGAGACTAAACGAGCCCACAGATACGCAGTATTTT. Translation gives CASGGSGRLNEPTDTQYF. The J gene is TRBJ2-3, the V gene TRBV7-2; 9 bases align to TRBD2. CDR1 SGHTA and CDR2 FQGNSA come from the germline V gene. The CDR3 runs to 18 residues. The J segment lost 2 bases and the V segment lost 8 bases, leaving 17 bases of the junction unmatched.

At least ten counts were recorded for this clonotype. CDR3 amino acids: CAMGLAYEQYF. The CDR3 region has the DNA TGTGCCATGGGCCTTGCCTACGAGCAGTACTTC. The V gene is TRBV7-9, the J gene TRBJ2-7; no definite D call. Trimming removed 10 bases at V and 2 bases at J, with 9 bases between. Looked up from germline, CDR1 is SEHNR and CDR2 is FQNEAQ (reference sequence). The CDR3 runs to 11 residues.

This clonotype appeared many times. J is TRBJ1-5 and V is TRBV28; D is unresolved. V was clipped by 3 bases and J by 7 bases, with 7 bases between them. CDR1 and CDR2 from the germline V gene are MDHEN and SYDVKM. The CDR3 sequence is 12 residues long. The CDR3 is CASSFYGQPQHF. CDR3 coding DNA: TGTGCCAGCAGTTTTTACGGACAGCCCCAGCATTTT.

This rearrangement joins TRBV9 to TRBJ2-3, with a weak D call TRBD2 (6 bases). Trimming took off 0 bases at V and 4 bases at J, with 24 bases between the two ends. This CDR3 comprises 19 residues. Germline-derived CDR1 and CDR2 are SGDLS and YYNGEE. DNA of the CDR3: TGTGCCAGCAGCGTAGGTCTACCCTACCGTTCGGGGACTGCAGATACGCAGTATTTT. Its protein is CASSVGLPYRSGTADTQYF.

This clonotype has at least ten counts. V is TRBV6-2 or TRBV6-3 and J is TRBJ2-7; TRBD1 is a possible D gene (5 bases). CDR1 is MNHEY, CDR2 SVGEGT, per germline. The CDR3 is made up of 16 amino acids. V lost 10 bases to trimming and J lost 1 base, with 23 bases between them. The CDR3 coding sequence is TGTGCCACCTTCGACGACAGAAAGTTGTTTTCCTACGAGCAGTACTTC. Translated: CATFDDRKLFSYEQYF.

This clonotype has at least ten counts. This chain connects TRBV2 to TRBJ2-1; TRBD2 aligns across 10 bases. CDR3 length: 15 residues. Germline CDR1 and CDR2: SNHLY and FYNNEI. The V segment lost 6 bases and the J segment 5 bases; nucleotides outside the gene matches: 7. The CDR3 here is CASRDLAGDNNEQFF. The CDR3 nucleotides are TGTGCCAGCAGGGACCTAGCGGGAGATAACAATGAGCAGTTCTTC.

Many counts were recorded for this clonotype. This chain joins TRBV28 and TRBJ1-1; D call uncertain. This CDR3 has 16 amino acids. Trimming removed 2 bases from V and 1 base from J, with 14 bases in between. Germline V CDR1 and CDR2: MDHEN, SYDVKM. The CDR3 here is CASSLGSASGNTEAFF. The CDR3 nucleotides read TGTGCCAGCAGTTTAGGGTCAGCGTCGGGGAACACTGAAGCTTTCTTT.

In this sample, this clonotype turned up many times. V is TRBV20-1 and J is TRBJ2-5, with 7 positions matching TRBD2. V gave up 4 bases and J gave up 5 bases; unmatched junction bases: 7. Germline V gene sequence: CDR1 DFQATT, CDR2 SNEGSKA (reference sequence). The length of the CDR3 is 13 residues. The CDR3 region has the DNA TGCAGTGCTAATAGGGAGGGCGGCGAGACCCAGTACTTC. Amino acids: CSANREGGETQYF.

The rearrangement links TRBV7-2 to TRBJ1-5; D possibly corresponds to TRBD1 (6 bases). Germline loops: CDR1 SGHTA, CDR2 FQGNSA. The V end lost 5 bases, the J end lost 2 bases, and 13 bases lay between the germline ends. This CDR3 comprises 15 residues. CDR3 nucleotides: TGTGCCAGCAGCGCTACCGACAGGTGCAATCAGCCCCAGCATTTT. Translated: CASSATDRCNQPQHF.

This clonotype has a count of ten or more. V is TRBV12-3 or TRBV12-4 and J is TRBJ1-1; D possibly corresponds to TRBD1 (6 bases). V dropped 6 bases and J dropped 11 bases, with 22 bases sitting between them. The CDR3 consists of 14 residues. The chain's CDR3 is CASRRRDEGGGAFF. For the CDR3, the DNA is TGTGCCAGCAGGAGGAGGGACGAAGGGGGGGGGGCTTTCTTT.

The V gene is TRBV12-3 or TRBV12-4, the J gene TRBJ2-3; 9 positions match TRBD2. The V gene end was trimmed by 6 bases and the J gene end by 2 bases; junction bases not matched to a gene: 9. The CDR3 consists of 16 residues. The CDR3 here is CASSRGLAPNTDTQYF. The CDR3, as DNA: TGTGCCAGCAGCCGAGGACTAGCGCCTAACACAGATACGCAGTATTTT.

The chain joins TRBV28 to TRBJ2-1; 9 nucleotides line up with TRBD2. With V trimmed by 3 bases and J by 5 bases, 5 bases remained unmatched. The germline gives CDR1 MDHEN, CDR2 SYDVKM. The CDR3 is 15 amino acids. CDR3 protein: CASSFGGRGNNEQFF. CDR3 DNA sequence: TGTGCCAGCAGTTTCGGCGGGAGGGGAAACAATGAGCAGTTCTTC.

The sample holds many counts of this clonotype. This chain joins TRBV13 and TRBJ1-1; no reliable D call. There are 16 residues in the CDR3. Looked up from germline, CDR1 is PRHDT and CDR2 is FYEKMQ (reference sequence). V lost 1 base and J 0 bases, leaving 12 bases between the germline ends. The CDR3 DNA sequence: TGTGCCAGCAGCTTAGCCGTGGGAGGATTGAACACTGAAGCTTTCTTT. Translated: CASSLAVGGLNTEAFF.

The V and J genes are TRBV4-2 and TRBJ2-3; TRBD1 matches at 7 bases. V was pared by 5 bases and J by 6 bases, with 17 bases of the junction left unmatched. The CDR3 loop spans 17 amino acids. The germline CDR1 and CDR2 sequences are LGHNA and YNFKEQ. CDR3 sequence reads: CASSARTGDNRYDTQYF. The CDR3 region has the DNA TGTGCCAGCAGCGCACGGACAGGAGATAACAGATACGATACGCAGTATTTT.